These 23 T cell receptor beta chains share one sample of origin, sequenced in a study of cytomegalovirus exposure and HLA in healthy donors. Produced via immunoSEQ multiplex PCR; TCRdb's table is partial and in-frame only. This table holds 150,000 to 200,000 clones, roughly 89% found once. What was sequenced was PBMCs. Receptors were obtained from a woman aged 18-29 years in good health and CMV-seropositive.

This sequence joins TRBV21-1 and TRBJ2-7; the table gives TRBD1 as D, unverified against the DNA. TRBV21-1 is a pseudogene locus. There are 13 residues in the CDR3. DNA for the CDR3: TGTGCCAGCGACAGGGAAGAGTCCTACGAGCAGTACTTC. It codes for CASDREESYEQYF.

The DNA for the CDR3 is TGTGCCTGGAGTACTTACAATGAGCAGTTCTTC. Translated: CAWSTYNEQFF. The chain carries TRBV30 and TRBJ2-1, with D unresolved. V was cut by 2 bases and J by 4 bases, with 3 bases left in between. Germline CDR1 is GTSNPN and CDR2 is SVGIG (reference sequence). This CDR3 spans 11 amino acids.

This clone came up once. The chain couples TRBV6-5 to TRBJ2-5; 14 positions match TRBD2. This CDR3 contains 15 residues. The V and J ends lost 5 bases and 5 bases, in that order; junction bases with no gene match: 4. The germline V gene has CDR1 MNHEY and CDR2 SVGAGI. CDR3 protein: CASSPGLAGVETQYF. For the CDR3, the DNA is TGTGCCAGCAGTCCGGGACTAGCGGGAGTGGAGACCCAGTACTTC.

This clone was observed a few times. This chain connects TRBV10-3 to TRBJ1-1; the D gene is possibly TRBD1 (5 bases). Trimming took off 7 bases at V and 5 bases at J, with 14 bases between the two ends. CDR1 is ENHRY, CDR2 SYGVKD, per germline. This CDR3 comprises 13 residues. The CDR3: CAINTQGDTEAFF. The CDR3 DNA reads as TGTGCCATCAACACCCAGGGTGATACTGAAGCTTTCTTT.

V and J are TRBV7-6 and TRBJ2-2, with D possibly TRBD1 on 6 matching bases. Germline V gives CDR1 SGHVS, CDR2 FNYEAQ. V was cut by 0 bases and J by 2 bases, with 10 bases left in between. The CDR3 is made up of 16 amino acids. CDR3 protein: CASSLARGPNTGELFF. CDR3 sequence (DNA): TGTGCCAGCAGCTTAGCCAGGGGCCCTAACACCGGGGAGCTGTTTTTT.

V is TRBV21-1 and J is TRBJ2-7; the table calls TRBD1, which could not be checked here. TRBV21-1 is shown as a pseudogene. CDR3 length: 17 amino acids. CDR3 sequence reads: CASSSPWKTGLAYEQYF. CDR3 nucleotide sequence: TGTGCCAGCAGCAGTCCCTGGAAGACAGGTTTAGCCTACGAGCAGTACTTC.

The V gene is TRBV30, the J gene TRBJ2-6; no clear D gene. The V and J ends lost 2 bases and 0 bases respectively, with 11 bases between them. This CDR3 region has 16 residues. Germline V gives CDR1 GTSNPN, CDR2 SVGIG (reference sequence). The CDR3 loop is CAWSFPRPSGANVLTF. Written as DNA, the CDR3 is TGTGCCTGGAGTTTCCCGCGGCCCTCTGGGGCCAACGTCCTGACTTTC.

V usage is TRBV9 and J usage is TRBJ2-3, with 13 bases lining up with TRBD2. This CDR3 region has 16 residues. Germline V lookup: CDR1 SGDLS, CDR2 YYNGEE. V trimming: 4 bases; J trimming: 3 bases; junction bases outside the gene matches: 5. CDR3 loop: CASSLQGLAGTDTQYF. The CDR3, as DNA: TGTGCCAGCAGCTTACAGGGACTAGCGGGAACAGATACGCAGTATTTT.

In this sample, this clone turned up a few times. The chain combines TRBV6-6 with TRBJ1-1; D is possibly TRBD1 (5 bases). V was clipped by 6 bases and J by 4 bases, with 21 bases between them. CDR3 length: 16 residues. CDR1 MNHNY and CDR2 SVGAGI come from the germline V gene (reference sequence). As DNA, the CDR3 is TGTGCCAGCAGATCTTGGGCAAGGAGCGACAGCACTGAAGCTTTCTTT. Translation: CASRSWARSDSTEAFF.

This chain joins TRBV7-2 and TRBJ2-1; 8 bases agree with TRBD1. The CDR3 has 15 amino acids. V lost 4 bases, J lost 3 bases, and 5 bases stayed unmatched. Germline CDR1 is SGHTA and CDR2 is FQGNSA. DNA for the CDR3: TGTGCCAGCAGCTCCAGGGGGCATGGCTACAATGAGCAGTTCTTC. Translated: CASSSRGHGYNEQFF. The entire variable domain, with the rest obtained from reference TRBV7-2 and TRBJ2-1, is as follows: GAGVSQSPSNKVTEKGKDVELRCDPISGHTALYWYRQSLGQGLEFLIYFQGNSAPDKSGLPSDRFSAERTGGSVSTLTIQRTQQEDSAVYLCASSSRGHGYNEQFFGPGTRLTVL.

The CDR3 DNA reads as TGCGCCAGCAGTGAGGGGTTGGGAGGGGCCTACGAGCAGTACTTC. Protein: CASSEGLGGAYEQYF. The chain has TRBV10-1 and TRBJ2-7; 7 positions match TRBD2. Germline trimming cut 2 bases from V and 2 bases from J; bases unmatched to any gene: 6. Germline V gene sequence: CDR1 WNHNN, CDR2 SYGVQD (reference sequence). The CDR3 is 15 residues long.

Comment on this clone: Since the CDR3 does not end with the conserved phenylalanine or tryptophan, this likely comes from a read error. Because the CDR3's place on the DNA is in doubt, the DNA is left out and the CDR3 is given as listed by TCRdb. V gene TRBV30 combines with J gene TRBJ2-7; TRBD1 is the table's D call and was not checked against the DNA. A total of 10 residues make up the CDR3, ends included. CDR1 is GTSNPN and CDR2 is SVGIG in the germline V gene (reference sequence). CDR3 sequence: CAWSVVWPLL.

This sequence joins TRBV30 and TRBJ1-1; 7 positions agree with TRBD1. The CDR3 sequence is 12 residues long. With V trimmed by 2 bases and J by 3 bases, 0 bases remained unmatched. Per germline, CDR1 GTSNPN and CDR2 SVGIG (reference sequence). DNA for the CDR3: TGTGCCTGGAGTACAGGGGACACTGAAGCTTTCTTT. The encoded protein is CAWSTGDTEAFF.

The chain uses TRBV7-2 and TRBJ2-7; D may be TRBD2 (5 bases). With 5 bases removed from V and 7 bases from J, the gap between germline ends came to 15 bases. Germline CDR1 SGHTA, CDR2 FQGNSA. The CDR3 is made up of 13 amino acids. CDR3 sequence (DNA): TGTGCCAGCAGCCCTGGACTTCCTTGGGAGCAGTACTTC. Amino acids: CASSPGLPWEQYF.

V usage is TRBV6-4 and J usage is TRBJ2-3; possible D gene TRBD1, 6 bases. V was clipped by 8 bases and J by 3 bases, with 18 bases between them. Per the germline V gene, CDR1 is MRHNA and CDR2 is SNTAGT. The CDR3 contains 15 residues. The CDR3 region has the DNA TGTGCCAGCCGAACGACAGGACGTATTACAGATACGCAGTATTTT. This encodes CASRTTGRITDTQYF.

This clone was seen only a few times. This chain joins TRBV19 and TRBJ2-1; 7 bases match TRBD1. Germline assignment: CDR1 LNHDA and CDR2 SQIVND (reference sequence). The CDR3 loop spans 14 amino acids. J was trimmed by 6 bases and V by 5 bases; bases with no gene match: 7. The CDR3 spells CASSPWTGPNEQFF. CDR3 bases: TGTGCCAGTAGTCCATGGACAGGTCCCAATGAGCAGTTCTTC.

In its sample, this clone was seen once. Written as DNA, the CDR3 is TGCGCCAGCAGCTTTAAACAGGGGGCTGCCCCCTACGAGCAGTACTTC. This codes for CASSFKQGAAPYEQYF. The V gene is TRBV5-1, the J gene TRBJ2-7; 9 bases agree with TRBD1. Germline loops: CDR1 SGHRS, CDR2 YFSETQ. The J segment lost 2 bases and the V segment lost 2 bases, leaving 8 bases of the junction unmatched. The CDR3 is made up of 16 amino acids.

V and J are TRBV18 and TRBJ2-7; D is possibly TRBD2 (6 bases). V was pared by 3 bases and J by 3 bases, with 9 bases between. From germline, CDR1 is KGHSH and CDR2 LQKENI. The length of the CDR3 is 13 residues. Written as DNA, the CDR3 is TGTGCCAGCTCACCGGAGGGCCTCTACGAGCAGTACTTC. As protein: CASSPEGLYEQYF.

The CDR3, as DNA: TGCGCCAGCAGCCAATCACTAGCGGAGATCTCCTACGAGCAGTACTTC. Translated, it gives CASSQSLAEISYEQYF. The chain employs TRBV4-3 and TRBJ2-7, with 8 bases identical to TRBD2. V gave up 2 bases and J gave up 0 bases; unmatched junction bases: 6. The CDR3 consists of 16 residues. Looked up from germline, CDR1 is LGHNA and CDR2 is YSLEER.

As regards this clone: One end of the junction fails to match germline, which may point to a read error. The sample contains more than one DNA sequence encoding this CDR3. The V gene is TRBV15, the J gene TRBJ1-5; D unclear. From germline, CDR1 is LNHNV and CDR2 YYDKDF (reference sequence). This CDR3 contains 15 residues. CDR3 sequence reads: CATSRIYSSHQPQHF. CDR3 nucleotide sequence: TGCGCCACCAGCAGAATCTACAGTTCTCATCAGCCCCAGCATTTT.

V gene TRBV30 combines with J gene TRBJ2-3, with D uncertain. Deletions cut 3 bases from V and 4 bases from J, with 8 bases between. The CDR3 is made up of 12 amino acids. Per the germline V gene, CDR1 is GTSNPN and CDR2 is SVGIG (reference sequence). CDR3 sequence reads: CAWRPSADTQYF. In DNA form, the CDR3 reads TGTGCCTGGAGACCGAGTGCAGATACGCAGTATTTT.

The chain uses TRBV28 and TRBJ2-5; TRBD2 aligns across 13 bases. This CDR3 has 15 residues. V dropped 5 bases and J dropped 6; count of bases not matched to a gene: 6. In germline, CDR1 is MDHEN, CDR2 SYDVKM. The CDR3 coding sequence is TGTGCCAGCAGTCCAGGGACTAGCGGGACACAGACCCAGTACTTC. It specifies CASSPGTSGTQTQYF.

This rearrangement joins TRBV7-3 to TRBJ2-7; possible D gene TRBD1, 6 bases. This CDR3 spans 14 amino acids. With 5 bases removed from V and 3 bases from J, the gap between germline ends came to 14 bases. The germline V gene has CDR1 SGHTA and CDR2 FQGTGA. The DNA of the CDR3 is TGTGCCAGCAGCCCCTCGAGGGACAACTACGAGCAGTACTTC. Its protein is CASSPSRDNYEQYF.